In its sample, the clone carrying this T cell receptor (beta chain) was seen a few times. Its antigen remains unknown. The source of the sample is a study of T cell repertoires in cytomegalovirus infection. On the study more broadly: Carrying CMV and the relevant HLA type showed in public TCR beta signatures. Broader study findings: Frequencies of public TCR beta families were cumulated, and this identified carriers of CMV plus the relevant HLA. Ex vivo responses were dominated by HLA-C-restricted CMV-specific TCR beta clonotypes.

MiXCR was run by TCRdb on the reads, yielding one entry per CDR3 protein. The sample yields fewer than 550,000 distinct CDR3 sequences, 10% to 12% seen once. Sequencing input: PBMCs. The receptor comes from a human donor in good health (CMV status not recorded). Some clones in this sample may be carry-over from other donors' samples.

The CDR3 reads CASSPAGVETQYF. DNA for the CDR3: TGTGCCAGCAGCCCAGCGGGGGTAGAGACCCAGTACTTC. The rearrangement joins TRBV5-4 to TRBJ2-5; 8 bases agree with TRBD2. The CDR3 spans 13 residues. In germline, CDR1 is SGHNT, CDR2 YYREEE (reference sequence). The V and J ends lost 4 bases and 4 bases, in that order; junction bases with no gene match: 3. The full variable domain, in which reference TRBV5-4 and TRBJ2-5 provide the parts outside the CDR3, is ETGVTQSPTHLIKTRGQQVTLRCSSQSGHNTVSWYQQALGQGPQFIFQYYREEENGRGNFPPRFSGLQFPNYSSELNVNALELDDSALYLCASSPAGVETQYFGPGTRLLVL.